This passage covers 18 T cell receptor beta chains from one sample sequenced in a study of T cell repertoires in cytomegalovirus infection. TCRdb used MiXCR to reprocess the reads, holding one entry per CDR3 protein. The sample has around 430,000 distinct CDR3 sequences, approximately 40% seen once; the top ten hold about two fifths. No antigen is known for these receptors. The material sequenced was cultured PBMCs, taken from culture after CMV antigen stimulation. Every receptor here comes from a human donor in good health (CMV status not recorded). Some clones in this sample may be carry-over from other donors' samples.

This clonotype has more than one count but fewer than ten. The chain links TRBV4-2 to TRBJ1-5; D is ambiguous. The CDR3 is 11 amino acids. With 4 bases removed from V and 6 bases from J, the gap between germline ends came to 4 bases. CDR1 is LGHNA, CDR2 YNFKEQ, per germline. The CDR3 loop reads CASSLSQPQHF. The CDR3 coding sequence is TGTGCCAGCAGCCTCAGTCAGCCCCAGCATTTT.

This clonotype occurred a few times. The chain is built from TRBV10-3 and TRBJ2-7, with 7 bases matching TRBD1. There are 14 residues in the CDR3. Trimming cost V 6 bases and J 5 bases; bases outside gene matches: 10. CDR1 is ENHRY, CDR2 SYGVKD, per germline. The CDR3: CAIRETGIKHEQYF. In DNA, the CDR3 is TGTGCCATCAGGGAGACAGGGATCAAACACGAGCAGTACTTC.

For the CDR3, the DNA is TGTGCCAGTGGGCGGGCCCCGGGGAACACTGAAGCTTTCTTT. Encoded protein: CASGRAPGNTEAFF. The chain uses TRBV12-3 or TRBV12-4 and TRBJ1-1, with D unclear. The V end was cut by 9 bases, the J end by 1 base, with 15 bases between. The CDR3 runs to 14 residues.

CDR3 sequence (DNA): TGTGCCAGCAGCTTAAACAGGGCCGGCTCACCCCTCCACTTT. This encodes CASSLNRAGSPLHF. The V and J genes are TRBV7-8 and TRBJ1-6; perhaps TRBD1 as D (6 bases). V lost 2 bases and J lost 10, with 12 bases in between. CDR1 is SGHVS, CDR2 FQNEAQ, per germline. The CDR3 spans 14 residues.

The V call is TRBV7-2, the J call TRBJ2-7; 7 nucleotides align to TRBD1. There are 16 residues in the CDR3. The trim removed 4 bases at V and 2 bases at J, leaving 11 bases unmatched. The germline CDR1 and CDR2 sequences are SGHTA and FQGNSA. CDR3 DNA sequence: TGTGCCAGCAGCTCTCTCCCGGGACAGATAACCTACGAGCAGTACTTC. Translated: CASSSLPGQITYEQYF.

The chain joins TRBV4-3 to TRBJ1-3; D unclear. The V gene lost 0 bases and the J gene lost 0 bases, with 9 bases spanning the gap. The germline gives CDR1 LGHNA, CDR2 YSLEER. CDR3 length: 16 residues. CDR3 amino acids: CASSQDGEASGNTIYF. DNA of the CDR3: TGCGCCAGCAGCCAAGACGGTGAAGCCTCTGGAAACACCATATATTTT.

This clonotype was recorded many times. The rearrangement links TRBV7-2 to TRBJ1-6, with D maybe TRBD1 (6 bases). Germline assignment: CDR1 SGHTA and CDR2 FQGNSA. The CDR3 has 14 residues. Trimming removed 4 bases at V and 8 bases at J, with 12 bases between. The CDR3 bases are TGTGCCAGCAGCTCATCGGACAGTTATTCACCCCTCCACTTT. Encoded protein: CASSSSDSYSPLHF. Full variable domain (remainder filled in from reference TRBV7-2 and TRBJ1-6): GAGVSQSPSNKVTEKGKDVELRCDPISGHTALYWYRQSLGQGLEFLIYFQGNSAPDKSGLPSDRFSAERTGGSVSTLTIQRTQQEDSAVYLCASSSSDSYSPLHFGNGTRLTVT.

This rearrangement joins TRBV11-2 to TRBJ2-2; D may correspond to TRBD1 or TRBD2 (5 bases each). The germline V gene has CDR1 SGHAT and CDR2 FQNNGV. V lost 6 bases, J lost 6 bases, and 14 bases lay in between. The CDR3 is 14 amino acids. This CDR3 is CASRGPKVPGELFF. DNA of the CDR3: TGTGCCAGCAGGGGACCCAAAGTCCCCGGGGAGCTGTTTTTT.

As DNA, the CDR3 is TGTGCCAGCAGTGGATTTCGGACAGGGGGATCTGTGTATGGCTACACCTTC. Protein sequence: CASSGFRTGGSVYGYTF. This chain uses TRBV6-1 with TRBJ1-2; 10 nucleotides line up with TRBD1. Trimming cost V 4 bases and J 5 bases; bases outside gene matches: 13. The CDR3 is 17 residues long. CDR1 is MNHNS, CDR2 SASEGT, per germline.

The chain couples TRBV5-1 to TRBJ1-1; no firm D call. Germline CDR1 is SGHRS and CDR2 is YFSETQ. Deletions cut 0 bases from V and 0 bases from J, with 15 bases between. The CDR3 totals 17 residues. The CDR3 is CASSLAYDRLMNTEAFF. The DNA for the CDR3 is TGCGCCAGCAGCTTGGCCTACGACCGCCTAATGAACACTGAAGCTTTCTTT.

This clonotype appeared a few times. This chain joins TRBV7-9 and TRBJ1-6, with 9 bases that match TRBD1. The germline V gene encodes CDR1 SEHNR and CDR2 FQNEAQ (reference sequence). The CDR3 sequence is 15 residues long. Trimming took 1 base from V and 6 from J; bases not matched to a gene: 1. CDR3 sequence: CASSLVTGGNSPLHF. The CDR3 DNA follows: TGTGCCAGCAGCTTAGTGACAGGGGGTAATTCACCCCTCCACTTT.

The chain recombines TRBV5-4 with TRBJ1-2, with D possibly matching TRBD1 (6 bases). The ends were cut back, 3 bases at V and 5 bases at J, with 14 bases in the middle. The length of the CDR3 is 14 residues. Germline CDR1 and CDR2: SGHNT and YYREEE (reference sequence). CDR3 in amino acids: CASSSRGGLYGYTF. CDR3 DNA: TGTGCCAGCAGCTCACGGGGGGGCCTTTATGGCTACACCTTC.

In this sample, this clonotype turned up once. This chain joins TRBV28 and TRBJ1-4; 9 bases align to TRBD1. With 6 bases clipped from V and 5 bases from J, the junction kept 13 bases outside the gene matches. Germline CDR1 reads MDHEN; CDR2 reads SYDVKM. The CDR3 has 17 residues. CDR3 sequence (DNA): TGTGCCAGCAGGGAACAGGGGGCAACCCTCAAAAATGAAAAACTGTTTTTT. It is translated as CASREQGATLKNEKLFF.

This clonotype was counted only a few times. The CDR3 loop reads CASSPVAGFRTYEQYF. The CDR3, as DNA: TGTGCCAGTAGCCCTGTGGCAGGATTTCGGACCTACGAGCAGTACTTC. The chain recombines TRBV19 with TRBJ2-7; D unclear. Trimming removed 6 bases at V and 2 bases at J, with 20 bases between. The CDR3 contains 16 residues. Germline CDR1 reads LNHDA; CDR2 reads SQIVND (reference sequence).

The chain couples TRBV4-2 to TRBJ2-3; D perhaps matches TRBD2 (5 bases). V was clipped by 1 base and J by 10 bases, with 9 bases between them. Germline CDR1 reads LGHNA; CDR2 reads YNFKEQ. The CDR3 sequence is 12 residues long. The CDR3 here is CASSQVEGAQYF. CDR3 bases: TGTGCCAGCAGCCAAGTCGAGGGCGCGCAGTATTTT.

The chain uses TRBV7-2 and TRBJ2-3; TRBD1 matches 7 bases. Germline V gene lookup returns CDR1 SGHTA and CDR2 FQGNSA. The CDR3 is 14 residues long. J was trimmed by 2 bases and V by 6 bases; bases with no gene match: 5. CDR3 coding DNA: TGTGCCAGCAGGCCCGGGACAGTCACAGATACGCAGTATTTT. It codes for CASRPGTVTDTQYF.

Points on this clonotype: A much larger clone is a single base away; this may be a read error. The chain joins TRBV10-1 to TRBJ2-1, with D uncertain. Germline V lookup: CDR1 WNHNN, CDR2 SYGVQD (reference sequence). V gave up 4 bases and J gave up 5 bases, with 9 bases separating them. This CDR3 comprises 13 residues. The CDR3 coding sequence is TGCGCCAGCAGTGGGGAAGTGGACAATGAGCAGTTCTTC. It encodes CASSGEVDNEQFF.

The V gene is TRBV7-6, the J gene TRBJ1-3, with D possibly matching TRBD1 (5 bases). Germline V CDR1 and CDR2: SGHVS, FNYEAQ. Trimming took 2 bases from V and 3 from J, leaving 11 bases between them. CDR3 length: 15 residues. For the CDR3, the DNA is TGTGCCAGCAGCTTACGGGGCCTGGGTGGAAACACCATATATTTT. Translation gives CASSLRGLGGNTIYF.